Given below is one T cell receptor beta chain in context. What it recognizes is unknown. These data belong to a study of CD8 T cells in Susac syndrome. V dropped 0 bases and J dropped 2 bases, with 16 bases sitting between them. Germline values: CDR1 SGHNT, CDR2 YYREEE (reference sequence). The CDR3 extends over 17 amino acids. It was with random hexamers that 0.5 to 1 ug RNA was reverse transcribed. TCR beta CDR3 was amplified by immunoSEQ multiplex PCR. This amplification extended across 54 Vbeta and 13 Jbeta segments. TCRdb ran MiXCR on the immunoSEQ multiplex PCR reads and lists one entry per CDR3 protein. The top ten hold about 0.094% of the sample, which has about 240,000 distinct CDR3 sequences, roughly 95% seen once. Study findings and constraints: That the number of individuals in its TCR sequencing and HLA analysis was relatively small was acknowledged by the study. When the CD4+ T cell repertoires of patients with Susac syndrome were examined, they did not show any clonal expansion.

The clonotype was recovered from a human donor with Susac syndrome. The rearrangement uses TRBV5-4 and TRBJ2-3, with D maybe TRBD1 (6 bases). Specimen: CD4+ T cells from PBMCs. Here the CDR3 DNA reads TGTGCCAGCAGCTTGGCGTTGACAGGATTGGACACAGATACGCAGTATTTT. Its translation: CASSLALTGLDTDTQYF.